This T cell receptor beta chain appears in the sequencing data of a study of Ad26.COV2.S vaccination and SARS-CoV-2 variants. Notes on the study in general: Substantial post-vaccination breadth of spike-specific CD8+ and CD4+ T cell responses was reported.

Sequencing used immunoSEQ multiplex PCR; TCRdb keeps in-frame clones, though not all of them. The sample includes roughly 250,000 clones, 70% to 90% of them seen just once. On this clone itself: The antigen is unknown.

This CDR3 spans 16 amino acids. V lost 2 bases and J 8 bases, leaving 16 bases between the germline ends. CDR1 and CDR2 (germline): MNHEY, SMNVEV (reference sequence). Stated treatment: over 15 received Ad26.COV2.S at low or high dose, single or two shots; about 5 received placebo; per-sample allocation not given. The investigators took samples on day 63 after the first vaccine or placebo injection. The sequence was obtained from a person between 18 and 65 years old who received the Ad26.COV2.S COVID-19 vaccine or a placebo. The sequenced sample was peripheral blood, obtained in a trial of Ad26.COV2.S vaccine versus placebo. The chain carries TRBV27 and TRBJ1-6; possibly TRBD1 for D (5 bases). This chain's CDR3 is CASSLSGVGPHSPLHF. The CDR3 DNA reads as TGTGCCAGCAGTTTAAGTGGGGTGGGGCCTCATTCACCCCTCCACTTT.